Below are 24 T cell receptor beta chains sequenced from a single sample in a study of regulatory T cells in long-lasting Graves disease. CDR3-region Arm-PCR and iRepertoire HTBI primers produced the TCR beta libraries. TCRdb recomputed calls from the multiplex PCR reads with MiXCR, one row per CDR3 protein. The sample lists roughly 410,000 distinct CDR3 sequences, about 15% occurring once. Time point indicated: newly diagnosed GD, antithyroid drugs for less than 3 months. PBMC-extracted RNA yielded the TCR library. These data were also filed under a second study, of T cells in Graves' hyperthyroidism and ophthalmopathy.

The input for sequencing was peripheral blood mononuclear cells (PBMCs), taken at new diagnosis, from a patient treated with antithyroid drugs. The receptors shown here come from a woman in her 40s with Graves disease.

The table lists this clonotype with many counts. V gene TRBV24-1 combines with J gene TRBJ1-5; tentatively, D is TRBD1 (5 bases). V lost 2 bases and J lost 0, with 16 bases in between. Germline values: CDR1 KGHDR, CDR2 SFDVKD. The CDR3 consists of 18 residues. CDR3 in amino acids: CATSDWTRTHLSNQPQHF. In DNA form, the CDR3 reads TGTGCCACCAGTGATTGGACACGAACGCACCTTAGCAATCAGCCCCAGCATTTT.

This clonotype was found a few times. The chain joins TRBV7-2 to TRBJ2-1; 8 bases map to TRBD1. There are 15 residues in the CDR3. V gave up 5 bases and J gave up 9 bases; unmatched junction bases: 12. Per germline, CDR1 SGHTA and CDR2 FQGNSA. The CDR3 region is CASSPWTGLDGEQFF. For the CDR3, the DNA is TGTGCCAGCAGCCCCTGGACAGGGCTTGATGGTGAGCAGTTCTTC.

This clonotype appeared many times. This chain links TRBV7-2 with TRBJ1-2; the match to TRBD1 covers 9 bases. Germline-derived CDR1 and CDR2 are SGHTA and FQGNSA. CDR3 length: 14 residues. The trim removed 6 bases at V and 2 bases at J, leaving 4 bases unmatched. The CDR3 DNA reads TGTGCCAGCAGGTCCGGGACAGGGAACTATGGCTACACCTTC. Its translation: CASRSGTGNYGYTF.

Only a few counts were recorded for this clonotype. This rearrangement joins TRBV15 to TRBJ2-1; 10 bases are a match to TRBD2. The CDR3 contains 15 residues. The V gene end was trimmed by 0 bases and the J gene end by 9 bases; junction bases not matched to a gene: 5. The germline V gene has CDR1 LNHNV and CDR2 YYDKDF (reference sequence). The CDR3 here is CATSRDLAGALEQFF. For the CDR3, the DNA is TGTGCCACCAGCAGAGACCTAGCGGGAGCCCTTGAGCAGTTCTTC.

This clonotype was seen at least ten times. The CDR3 spells CSAHENRNTYNEQFF. DNA for the CDR3: TGCAGTGCCCACGAGAACCGAAACACTTACAATGAGCAGTTCTTC. This chain joins TRBV20-1 and TRBJ2-1; no firm D call. CDR1 is DFQATT, CDR2 SNEGSKA, per germline (reference sequence). V was cut by 6 bases and J by 4 bases, with 19 bases left in between. The CDR3 contains 15 residues.

This clonotype was seen more than once but under ten times. The CDR3 DNA sequence: TGTGCCAGCAGTTTATTGGGACAGTACTACGAGCAGTACTTC. Translation: CASSLLGQYYEQYF. The J gene is TRBJ2-7, the V gene TRBV28, with 7 bases identical to TRBD1. V was clipped by 1 base and J by 3 bases; unmatched bases: 3. CDR3 length: 14 amino acids. Germline-derived CDR1 and CDR2 are MDHEN and SYDVKM.

This chain uses TRBV2 with TRBJ1-1; D gene uncertain. CDR3 size: 13 residues. CDR1 and CDR2 from the germline V gene are SNHLY and FYNNEI. V was clipped by 0 bases and J by 1 base, with 3 bases between them. The CDR3 nucleotides read TGTGCCAGCAGTGAAGCGTGGAACACTGAAGCTTTCTTT. Protein: CASSEAWNTEAFF. Combining the CDR3 with reference TRBV2 and TRBJ1-1 gives the whole variable domain EPEVTQTPSHQVTQMGQEVILRCVPISNHLYFYWYRQILGQKVEFLVSFYNNEISEKSEIFDDQFSVERPDGSNFTLKIRSTKLEDSAMYFCASSEAWNTEAFFGQGTRLTVV.

The table lists this clonotype with a few counts. This sequence joins TRBV20-1 and TRBJ2-1; D gene unclear. Trimming shortened V by 7 bases and J by 8 bases, and 15 bases separated the two germline ends. From germline, CDR1 is DFQATT and CDR2 SNEGSKA (reference sequence). This CDR3 has 12 residues. CDR3 nucleotides: TGCAGTGGTGGAGATAGCTATTATGAGCAGTTCTTC. This codes for CSGGDSYYEQFF.

This clonotype has ten or more counts. A read error may produce the germline difference seen at one junction end. The V gene is TRBV29-1, the J gene TRBJ2-5; TRBD1 agrees at 7 bases. Germline values: CDR1 SQVTM, CDR2 ANQGSEA. CDR3 length equals 13 residues. The CDR3 bases are TGCACCGTTGATTGGGACAGCCAAGAGACCCAGTACTTC. Translating it yields CTVDWDSQETQYF.

This clonotype showed up just a few times. The J gene is TRBJ2-7, the V gene TRBV4-3; a possible D gene is TRBD2 (5 bases). Germline loops: CDR1 LGHNA, CDR2 YSLEER. The ends were cut back, 0 bases at V and 1 base at J, with 13 bases in the middle. This CDR3 contains 16 residues. CDR3 coding DNA: TGCGCCAGCAGCCAAGATTTCGGTAGCGCGTCCTACGAGCAGTACTTC. The encoded protein is CASSQDFGSASYEQYF.

This clonotype was counted ten times or more. The V gene is TRBV2, the J gene TRBJ2-1; 10 positions match TRBD2. The ends lost 7 bases at V and 4 bases at J; junction bases unmatched: 4. CDR3 length: 14 residues. Germline lookup yields CDR1 SNHLY and CDR2 FYNNEI. The CDR3 spells CASIELAGYNEQFF. The CDR3 nucleotides read TGTGCCAGCATCGAACTAGCGGGATACAATGAGCAGTTCTTC.

This clonotype showed up many times. This chain connects TRBV6-1 to TRBJ2-1; TRBD1 aligns across 7 bases. The germline V gene has CDR1 MNHNS and CDR2 SASEGT. The CDR3 is 17 residues long. J gave up 0 bases and V 8 bases, and 13 bases lay outside the gene matches. The CDR3 DNA follows: TGTGCCAGCCTTAGCAACCAGGGACAGAGCTCCTACAATGAGCAGTTCTTC. This encodes CASLSNQGQSSYNEQFF.

With respect to this clonotype: No conserved phenylalanine or tryptophan ends this CDR3, so it is likely a read error. Because the CDR3's place on the DNA is in doubt, the DNA is left out and the CDR3 is given as listed by TCRdb. The rearrangement joins TRBV12-3 or TRBV12-4 to TRBJ2-7; the table calls TRBD2, which could not be checked here. From its first to its last residue, the CDR3 has 9 amino acids. This chain's CDR3 is CASSPTSAP.

This clonotype was counted once. The chain has TRBV12-3 or TRBV12-4 and TRBJ2-7; TRBD1 agrees at 8 bases. The CDR3 runs 15 residues. Trimming removed 4 bases from V and 3 bases from J; junction bases left unmatched: 8. The CDR3 sequence: CASSWGQDDSYEQYF. The CDR3 DNA sequence: TGTGCCAGCAGTTGGGGACAGGACGACAGCTACGAGCAGTACTTC.

This clonotype was observed at least ten times. The chain links TRBV12-3 or TRBV12-4 to TRBJ1-5; D is perhaps TRBD1 (5 bases). Trimming removed 6 bases from V and 3 bases from J, with 9 bases in between. The CDR3 runs to 13 residues. The CDR3 spells CASSQGINQPQHF. In DNA form, the CDR3 reads TGTGCCAGCAGCCAGGGAATCAATCAGCCCCAGCATTTT.

This clonotype has only a few counts. Because it lacks the conserved phenylalanine or tryptophan at the end, this CDR3 is likely a read error. The rearrangement uses TRBV28 and TRBJ2-7; 9 nucleotides agree with TRBD1. CDR1 is MDHEN and CDR2 is SYDVKM in the germline V gene. The trim removed 3 bases at V and 0 bases at J, leaving 0 bases unmatched. CDR3 length: 14 amino acids. The CDR3 spells CASSLTGGSYEQYL. Here the CDR3 DNA reads TGTGCCAGCAGTTTGACAGGGGGCTCCTACGAGCAGTACCTC.

This clonotype was observed at least ten times. The CDR3 DNA reads TGTGCCAGCAGGCTTACAGGGGGAAACACCATATATTTT. This encodes CASRLTGGNTIYF. The rearrangement links TRBV28 to TRBJ1-3; possible D gene TRBD1, 6 bases. Germline CDR1 and CDR2: MDHEN and SYDVKM. This CDR3 comprises 13 residues. The ends were cut back, 6 bases at V and 4 bases at J, with 10 bases in the middle.

Turning to this clonotype: A much larger clone differs by one base, so this may be a read error. The chain couples TRBV7-9 to TRBJ1-6; D remains unclear. CDR3 length: 16 residues. Trimming removed 4 bases from V and 8 bases from J, with 18 bases in between. CDR1 is SEHNR, CDR2 FQNEAQ, per germline (reference sequence). This CDR3 reads CASSSGELGYDSPLHF. DNA for the CDR3: TGTGCCAGCAGCTCGGGCGAGCTGGGGTATGATTCACCCCTCCACTTT.

Concerning this clonotype: This is likely a read error, given that the CDR3 carries no conserved phenylalanine or tryptophan at its end. The chain has TRBV15 and TRBJ2-1; 8 nucleotides line up with TRBD2. Germline assignment: CDR1 LNHNV and CDR2 YYDKDF (reference sequence). With 4 bases clipped from V and 3 bases from J, the junction kept 14 bases outside the gene matches. The length of the CDR3 is 18 residues. The CDR3 loop is CATSMLVGSGSDYNEQFL. The CDR3 nucleotides are TGTGCCACCAGCATGTTGGTTGGGAGCGGGAGTGACTACAATGAGCAGTTCCTC.

Details on this clonotype: A much larger clone differs by one base, so this may be a read error. The V gene is TRBV27, the J gene TRBJ2-1, with 14 bases fitting TRBD2. CDR1 is MNHEY, CDR2 SMNVEV, per germline (reference sequence). The CDR3 has 18 amino acids. Here the CDR3 DNA reads TGTGCCAGCACCACCTCAGGGACTAGCGGGAGAGGCTACAATGAGCAGCTCTTC. Residues: CASTTSGTSGRGYNEQLF.

The chain employs TRBV12-3 or TRBV12-4 and TRBJ2-5, with 9 bases that match TRBD1. The CDR3 covers 14 residues. Germline trimming cut 6 bases from V and 5 bases from J; bases unmatched to any gene: 7. CDR3 residues: CASSRDREVETQYF. The CDR3 nucleotides are TGTGCCAGCAGCCGGGACAGGGAGGTTGAGACCCAGTACTTC.

This clonotype was seen ten or more times. The chain carries TRBV3-1 and TRBJ1-1, with no clear D. This CDR3 spans 14 amino acids. Deletions cut 3 bases from V and 2 bases from J, with 10 bases between. Germline V gene lookup returns CDR1 LGHDT and CDR2 YNNKEL (reference sequence). The CDR3 here is CASSQGGSNTEAFF. In nucleotides, the CDR3 is TGTGCCAGCAGCCAGGGAGGAAGCAACACTGAAGCTTTCTTT.

This clonotype has only one observation. One end of the junction varies from germline; a read error may be responsible. The chain carries TRBV5-1 and TRBJ2-7, with D possibly TRBD1 on 6 matching bases. Per germline, CDR1 SGHRS and CDR2 YFSETQ. The CDR3 totals 14 residues. The CDR3 DNA reads TGCGCCGGCAGCTTGGTGCAGGGGTCCTACGAGCAGTACTTC. Translation gives CAGSLVQGSYEQYF.

This clonotype was found many times. The V gene is TRBV28, the J gene TRBJ2-4; TRBD2 matches 8 bases. Germline V CDR1 and CDR2: MDHEN, SYDVKM. V gave up 4 bases and J gave up 0 bases; unmatched junction bases: 14. This CDR3 has 19 amino acids. The CDR3: CASSSRMGAGDGAKNIQYF. The CDR3 nucleotides read TGTGCCAGCAGTTCCCGCATGGGAGCGGGAGATGGAGCCAAAAACATTCAGTACTTC.